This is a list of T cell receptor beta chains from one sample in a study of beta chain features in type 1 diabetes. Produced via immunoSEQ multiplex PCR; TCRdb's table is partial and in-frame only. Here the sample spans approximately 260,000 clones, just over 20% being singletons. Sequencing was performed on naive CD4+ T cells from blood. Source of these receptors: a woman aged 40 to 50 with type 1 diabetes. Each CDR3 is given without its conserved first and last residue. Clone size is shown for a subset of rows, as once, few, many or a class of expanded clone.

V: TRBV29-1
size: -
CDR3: SGTTGGVHGYT

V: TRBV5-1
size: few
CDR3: ASSFSRGTGESEQY

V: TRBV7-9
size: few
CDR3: ASSSAATSGISHEQF

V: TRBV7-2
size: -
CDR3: ASSPDRGPYNEQF

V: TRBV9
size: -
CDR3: ASSPRGQPISLTEAF

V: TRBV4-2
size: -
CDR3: ASSQTSAGATEAF

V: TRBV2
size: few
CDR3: ASRDRDNYGYT

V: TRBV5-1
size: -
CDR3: ASSSGTEISGANVLT

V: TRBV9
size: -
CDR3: ASSIGGTEAF

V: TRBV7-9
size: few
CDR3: ASSRQDPYNEQF

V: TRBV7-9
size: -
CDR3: ASSLLGLVTDTQY

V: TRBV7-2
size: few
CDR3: ASSLAGTAGNTIY

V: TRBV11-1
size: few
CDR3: ASSLLAGAYNEQF

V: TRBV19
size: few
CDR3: ASSMRPGSGGRIYNEQF

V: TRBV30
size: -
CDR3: AWGHRGEQPQH

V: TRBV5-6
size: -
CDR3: ASSFWTGMNTEAF

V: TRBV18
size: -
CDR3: ASSPQQGSSYEQY

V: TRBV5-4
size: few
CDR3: ASSLDTGPTDEQF

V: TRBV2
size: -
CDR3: ASSEDQISSYEQY

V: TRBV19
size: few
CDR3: ATRAPGTVHEKLF

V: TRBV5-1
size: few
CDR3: ASSLGSRAEAF

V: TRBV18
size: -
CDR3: ASSRLQGNTEAF

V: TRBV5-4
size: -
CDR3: ASSLGYTTGTDTQY

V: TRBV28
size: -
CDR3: ASSLSPQYYEQY

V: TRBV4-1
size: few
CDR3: ASSQDLAGGTYEQY

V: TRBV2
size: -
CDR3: ATKDRSSYNEQF

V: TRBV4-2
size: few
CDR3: ASSQDSGTGSSYGYT

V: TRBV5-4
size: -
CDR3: ASSLGEVRYNEQF

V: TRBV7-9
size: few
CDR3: ASDGGNSNQPQH

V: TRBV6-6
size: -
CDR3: ASSHLAETTDTQY

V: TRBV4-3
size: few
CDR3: ASSSRREKLF

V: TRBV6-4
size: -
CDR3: ASSPKTGMNYGYT

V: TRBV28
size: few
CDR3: ASREGPLYEQY

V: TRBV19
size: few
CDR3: ASSTAQETQY